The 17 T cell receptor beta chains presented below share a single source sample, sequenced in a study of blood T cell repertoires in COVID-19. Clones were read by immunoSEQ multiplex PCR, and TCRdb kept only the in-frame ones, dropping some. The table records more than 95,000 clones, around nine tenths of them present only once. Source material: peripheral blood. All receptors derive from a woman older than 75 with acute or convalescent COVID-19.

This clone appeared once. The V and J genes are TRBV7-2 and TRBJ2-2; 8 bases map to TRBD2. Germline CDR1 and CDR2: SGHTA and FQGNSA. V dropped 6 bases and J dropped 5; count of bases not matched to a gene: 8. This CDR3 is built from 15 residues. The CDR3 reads CASSRGGPTTGELFF. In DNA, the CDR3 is TGTGCCAGCAGTCGGGGGGGGCCGACGACCGGGGAGCTGTTTTTT.

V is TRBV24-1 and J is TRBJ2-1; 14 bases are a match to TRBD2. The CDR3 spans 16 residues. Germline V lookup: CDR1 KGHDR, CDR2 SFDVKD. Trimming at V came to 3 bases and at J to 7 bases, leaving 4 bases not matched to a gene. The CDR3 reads CATSDRGLAGDNEQFF. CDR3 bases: TGTGCCACCAGTGATAGGGGACTAGCGGGAGATAATGAGCAGTTCTTC.

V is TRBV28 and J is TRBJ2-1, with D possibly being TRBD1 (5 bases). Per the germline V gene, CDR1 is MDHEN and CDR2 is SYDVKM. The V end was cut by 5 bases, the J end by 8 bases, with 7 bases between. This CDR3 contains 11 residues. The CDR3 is CASSIRDEQFF. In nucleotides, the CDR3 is TGTGCCAGCAGTATCAGGGATGAGCAGTTCTTC. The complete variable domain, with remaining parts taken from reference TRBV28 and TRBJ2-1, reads DVKVTQSSRYLVKRTGEKVFLECVQDMDHENMFWYRQDPGLGLRLIYFSYDVKMKEKGDIPEGYSVSREKKERFSLILESASTNQTSMYLCASSIRDEQFFGPGTRLTVL.

The CDR3 loop reads CASSVATWQQGTDTQYF. The CDR3, as DNA: TGTGCCAGCAGCGTAGCTACTTGGCAGCAGGGCACAGATACGCAGTATTTT. The chain links TRBV9 to TRBJ2-3, with D hard to call. The V end was cut by 0 bases, the J end by 1 base, with 15 bases between. The CDR3 spans 17 residues. CDR1 is SGDLS, CDR2 YYNGEE, per germline.

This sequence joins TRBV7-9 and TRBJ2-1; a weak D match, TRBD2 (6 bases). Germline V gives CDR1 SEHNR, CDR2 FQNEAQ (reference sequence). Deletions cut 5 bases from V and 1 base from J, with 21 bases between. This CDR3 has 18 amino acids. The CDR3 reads CASSPRSGDAGSYNEQFF. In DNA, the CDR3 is TGTGCCAGCAGCCCAAGGTCGGGAGATGCAGGGTCCTACAATGAGCAGTTCTTC.

CDR3 sequence: CASSLRGQDTEAFF. In nucleotides, the CDR3 is TGCGCCAGCAGCTTGAGGGGACAGGACACTGAAGCTTTCTTT. The J gene is TRBJ1-1, the V gene TRBV5-1; TRBD1 agrees at 8 bases. Trimming at V came to 1 base and at J to 3 bases, leaving 2 bases not matched to a gene. Germline lookup yields CDR1 SGHRS and CDR2 YFSETQ. This CDR3 spans 14 amino acids. The whole variable domain, filled in from reference TRBV5-1 and TRBJ1-1, reads KAGVTQTPRYLIKTRGQQVTLSCSPISGHRSVSWYQQTPGQGLQFLFEYFSETQRNKGNFPGRFSGRQFSNSRSEMNVSTLELGDSALYLCASSLRGQDTEAFFGQGTRLTVV.

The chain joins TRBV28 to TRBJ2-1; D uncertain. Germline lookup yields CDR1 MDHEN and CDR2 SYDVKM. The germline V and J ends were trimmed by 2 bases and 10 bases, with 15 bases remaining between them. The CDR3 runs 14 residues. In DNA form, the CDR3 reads TGTGCCAGCAGTTTACCGAGCCCCACCATCGAGCAGTTCTTC. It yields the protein CASSLPSPTIEQFF.

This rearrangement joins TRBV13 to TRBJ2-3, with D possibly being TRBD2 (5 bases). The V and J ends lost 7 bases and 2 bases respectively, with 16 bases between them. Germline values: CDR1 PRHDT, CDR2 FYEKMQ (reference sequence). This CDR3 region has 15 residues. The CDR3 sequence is CASTPWRRVTDTQYF. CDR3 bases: TGTGCCAGCACCCCATGGAGGCGGGTCACAGATACGCAGTATTTT.

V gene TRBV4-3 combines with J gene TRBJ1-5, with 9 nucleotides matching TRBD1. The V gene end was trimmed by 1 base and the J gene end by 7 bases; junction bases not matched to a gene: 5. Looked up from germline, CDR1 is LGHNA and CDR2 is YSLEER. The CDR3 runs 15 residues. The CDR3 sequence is CASSQADRGNQPQHF. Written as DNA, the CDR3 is TGCGCCAGCAGCCAAGCAGACAGGGGGAACCAGCCCCAGCATTTT.

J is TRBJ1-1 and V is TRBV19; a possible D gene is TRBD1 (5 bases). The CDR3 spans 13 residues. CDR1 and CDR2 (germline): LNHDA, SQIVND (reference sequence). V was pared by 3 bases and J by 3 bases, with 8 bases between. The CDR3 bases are TGTGCCAGTAGTATGGGCAGGGACACTGAAGCTTTCTTT. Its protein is CASSMGRDTEAFF.

In nucleotides, the CDR3 is TGTGCCAGCAGTCCGACAGGGGCTAATGAAAAACTGTTTTTT. Translation gives CASSPTGANEKLFF. V usage is TRBV6-6 and J usage is TRBJ1-4; 8 nucleotides align to TRBD1. The ends lost 5 bases at V and 3 bases at J; junction bases unmatched: 2. Germline V CDR1 and CDR2: MNHNY, SVGAGI (reference sequence). The CDR3 runs to 14 residues.

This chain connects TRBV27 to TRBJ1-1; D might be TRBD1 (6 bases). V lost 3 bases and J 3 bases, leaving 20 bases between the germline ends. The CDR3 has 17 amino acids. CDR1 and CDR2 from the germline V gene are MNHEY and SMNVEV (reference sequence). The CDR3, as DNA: TGTGCCAGCAGTTTCTCAGTGACAGGAAACGTGCACACTGAAGCTTTCTTT. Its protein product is CASSFSVTGNVHTEAFF.

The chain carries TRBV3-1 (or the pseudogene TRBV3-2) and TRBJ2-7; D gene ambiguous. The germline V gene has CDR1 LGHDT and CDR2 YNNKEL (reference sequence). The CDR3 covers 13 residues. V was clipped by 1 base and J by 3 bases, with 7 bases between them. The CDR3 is CASSQGHLYEQYF. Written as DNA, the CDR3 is TGTGCCAGCAGCCAAGGACACCTCTACGAGCAGTACTTC.

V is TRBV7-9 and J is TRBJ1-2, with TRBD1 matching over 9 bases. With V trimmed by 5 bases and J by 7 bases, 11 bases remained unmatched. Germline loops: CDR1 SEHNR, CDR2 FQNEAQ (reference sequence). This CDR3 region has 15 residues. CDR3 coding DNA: TGTGCCAGCAGCCCCCGTCCGGGACAGGGCGGTGGCTACACCTTC. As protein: CASSPRPGQGGGYTF. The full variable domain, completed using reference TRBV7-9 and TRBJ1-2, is DTGVSQNPRHKITKRGQNVTFRCDPISEHNRLYWYRQTLGQGPEFLTYFQNEAQLEKSRLLSDRFSAERPKGSFSTLEIQRTEQGDSAMYLCASSPRPGQGGGYTFGSGTRLTVV.

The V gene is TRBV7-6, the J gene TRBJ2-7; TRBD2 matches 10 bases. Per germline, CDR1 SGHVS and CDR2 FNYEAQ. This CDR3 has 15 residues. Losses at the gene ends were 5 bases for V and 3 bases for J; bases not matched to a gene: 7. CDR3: CASSPLAGDHYEQYF. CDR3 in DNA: TGTGCCAGCAGCCCTCTAGCGGGAGATCACTACGAGCAGTACTTC.

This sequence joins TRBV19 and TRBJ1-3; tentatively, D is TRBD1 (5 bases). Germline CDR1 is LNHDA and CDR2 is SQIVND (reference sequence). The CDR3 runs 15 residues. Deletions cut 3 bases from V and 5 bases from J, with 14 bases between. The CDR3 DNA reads TGTGCCAGTAGTATTGGGACTACTTGGCGAAACACCATATATTTT. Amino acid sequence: CASSIGTTWRNTIYF. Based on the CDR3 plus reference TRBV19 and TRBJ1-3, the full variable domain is DGGITQSPKYLFRKEGQNVTLSCEQNLNHDAMYWYRQDPGQGLRLIYYSQIVNDFQKGDIAEGYSVSREKKESFPLTVTSAQKNPTAFYLCASSIGTTWRNTIYFGEGSWLTVV.

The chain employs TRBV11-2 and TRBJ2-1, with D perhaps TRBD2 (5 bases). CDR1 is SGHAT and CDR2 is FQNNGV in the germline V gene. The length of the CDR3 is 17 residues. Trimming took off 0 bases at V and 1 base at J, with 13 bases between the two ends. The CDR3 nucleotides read TGTGCCAGCAGCTTAGAGGGCCGGGATCCGTCCTACAATGAGCAGTTCTTC. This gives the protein CASSLEGRDPSYNEQFF.